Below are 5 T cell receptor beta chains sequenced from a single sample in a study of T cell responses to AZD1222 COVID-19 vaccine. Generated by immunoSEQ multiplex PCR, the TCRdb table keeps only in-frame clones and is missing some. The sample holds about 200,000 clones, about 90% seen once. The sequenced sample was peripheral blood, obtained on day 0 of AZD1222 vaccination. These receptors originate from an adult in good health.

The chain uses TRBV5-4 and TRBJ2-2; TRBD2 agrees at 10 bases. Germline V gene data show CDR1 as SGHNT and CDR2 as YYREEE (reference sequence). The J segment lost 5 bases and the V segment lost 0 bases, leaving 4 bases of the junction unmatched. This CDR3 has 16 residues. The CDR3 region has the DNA TGTGCCAGCAGCTTGGAGCGGGGGGGCGGTACCGGGGAGCTGTTTTTT. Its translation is CASSLERGGGTGELFF.

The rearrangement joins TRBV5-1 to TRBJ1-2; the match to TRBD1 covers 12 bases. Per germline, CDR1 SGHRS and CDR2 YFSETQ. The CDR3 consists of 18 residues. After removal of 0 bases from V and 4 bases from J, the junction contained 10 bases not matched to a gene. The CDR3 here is CASSLVRDRGLDGYGYTF. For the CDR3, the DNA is TGCGCCAGCAGCTTGGTTCGGGACAGGGGGCTGGATGGCTATGGCTACACCTTC.

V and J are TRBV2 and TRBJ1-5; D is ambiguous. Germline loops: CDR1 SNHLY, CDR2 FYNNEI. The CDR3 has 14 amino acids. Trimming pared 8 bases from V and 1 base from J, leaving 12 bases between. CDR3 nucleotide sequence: TGTGCCAGCGGGGAATTTATGAGCAATCAGCCCCAGCATTTT. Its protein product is CASGEFMSNQPQHF.

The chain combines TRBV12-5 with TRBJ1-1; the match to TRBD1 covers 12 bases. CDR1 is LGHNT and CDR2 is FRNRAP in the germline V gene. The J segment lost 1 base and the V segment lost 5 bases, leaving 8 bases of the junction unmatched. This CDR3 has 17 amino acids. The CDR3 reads CASGPLGQGAENTEAFF. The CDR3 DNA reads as TGTGCTAGTGGTCCCCTGGGACAGGGGGCTGAGAACACTGAAGCTTTCTTT.

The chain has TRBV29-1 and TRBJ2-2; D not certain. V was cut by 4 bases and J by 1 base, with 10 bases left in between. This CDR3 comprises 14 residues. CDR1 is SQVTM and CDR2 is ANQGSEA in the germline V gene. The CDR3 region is CSVVSTVNTGELFF. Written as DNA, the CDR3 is TGCAGCGTTGTCTCAACAGTGAACACCGGGGAGCTGTTTTTT.